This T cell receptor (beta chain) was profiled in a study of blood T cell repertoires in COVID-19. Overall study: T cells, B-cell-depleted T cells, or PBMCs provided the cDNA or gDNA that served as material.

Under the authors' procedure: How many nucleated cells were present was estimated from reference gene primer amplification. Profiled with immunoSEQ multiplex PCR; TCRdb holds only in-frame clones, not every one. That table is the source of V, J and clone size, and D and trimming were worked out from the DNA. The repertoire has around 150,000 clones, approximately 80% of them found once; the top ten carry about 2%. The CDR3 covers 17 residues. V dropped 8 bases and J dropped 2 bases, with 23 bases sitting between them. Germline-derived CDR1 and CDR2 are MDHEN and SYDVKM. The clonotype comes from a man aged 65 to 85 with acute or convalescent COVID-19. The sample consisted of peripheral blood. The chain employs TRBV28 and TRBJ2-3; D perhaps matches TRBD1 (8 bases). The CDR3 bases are TGTGCCAGCGCCCCTCAGGGGGCGGGGGCTTCCACAGATACGCAGTATTTT. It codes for CASAPQGAGASTDTQYF.